This T cell receptor (beta chain) comes out of a study of T cells after yellow fever vaccination. MiXCR, applied by TCRdb to the 5' RACE reads, yields one record per CDR3 protein. The table shows a few hundred thousand distinct CDR3 sequences, with 6.2% occurring only once. Findings of the study overall: Abundant bulk-population clonotypes could contaminate the FACS-sorted repertoires. The CD4 and CD8 compartments had a small share of their clonotypes in common.

Germline V gene data show CDR1 as SNHLY and CDR2 as FYNNEI. CDR3 length equals 15 residues. V was pared by 6 bases and J by 6 bases, with 10 bases of the junction left unmatched. This clonotype was detected only a few times. Antigen specificity is unknown. The clonotype comes from a man aged 25-45 years who received the YFV17D yellow fever vaccine. J is TRBJ2-1 and V is TRBV2; 8 nucleotides match TRBD1. The material sequenced was PBMCs, taken 5 days after the yellow fever booster vaccination. In DNA, the CDR3 is TGTGCCAGCAGCCCTCGGCCAGGGGGCTTCAATGAGCAGTTCTTC. It specifies CASSPRPGGFNEQFF.